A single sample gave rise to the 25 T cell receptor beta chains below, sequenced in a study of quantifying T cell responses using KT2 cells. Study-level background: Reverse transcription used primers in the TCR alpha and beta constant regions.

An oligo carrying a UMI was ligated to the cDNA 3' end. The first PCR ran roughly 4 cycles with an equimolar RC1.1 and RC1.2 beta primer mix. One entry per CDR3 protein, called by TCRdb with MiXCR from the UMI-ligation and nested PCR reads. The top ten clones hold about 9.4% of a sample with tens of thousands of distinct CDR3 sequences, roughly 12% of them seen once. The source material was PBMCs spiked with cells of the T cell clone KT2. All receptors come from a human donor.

CDR3 loop: CASSFLAASSYNEQFF. The CDR3 region has the DNA TGTGCCAGCAGCTTTTTAGCGGCAAGCTCCTACAATGAGCAGTTCTTC. The chain employs TRBV5-4 and TRBJ2-1; D possibly corresponds to TRBD2 (6 bases). The V gene's germline CDR1 is SGHNT and CDR2 YYREEE (reference sequence). The V end lost 2 bases, the J end lost 0 bases, and 12 bases lay between the germline ends. The CDR3 consists of 16 residues.

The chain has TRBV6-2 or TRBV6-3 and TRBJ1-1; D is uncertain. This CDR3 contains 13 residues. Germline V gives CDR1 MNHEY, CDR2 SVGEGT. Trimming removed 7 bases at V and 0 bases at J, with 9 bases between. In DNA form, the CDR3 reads TGTGCCAGCAAAGACAACATGAACACTGAAGCTTTCTTT. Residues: CASKDNMNTEAFF.

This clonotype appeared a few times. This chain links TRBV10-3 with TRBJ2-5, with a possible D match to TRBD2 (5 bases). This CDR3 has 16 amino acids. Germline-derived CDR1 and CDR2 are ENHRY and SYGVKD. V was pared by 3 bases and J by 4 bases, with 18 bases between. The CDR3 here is CAISDPSGLAGETQYF. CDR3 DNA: TGTGCCATCAGTGATCCGTCCGGGCTGGCGGGAGAGACCCAGTACTTC.

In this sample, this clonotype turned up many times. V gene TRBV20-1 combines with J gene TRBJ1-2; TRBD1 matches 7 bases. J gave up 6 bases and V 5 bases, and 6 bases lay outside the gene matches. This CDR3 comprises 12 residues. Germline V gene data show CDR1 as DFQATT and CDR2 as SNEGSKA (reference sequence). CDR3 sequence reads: CSAGDSWDGYTF. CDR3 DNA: TGCAGTGCTGGGGACAGTTGGGATGGCTACACCTTC.

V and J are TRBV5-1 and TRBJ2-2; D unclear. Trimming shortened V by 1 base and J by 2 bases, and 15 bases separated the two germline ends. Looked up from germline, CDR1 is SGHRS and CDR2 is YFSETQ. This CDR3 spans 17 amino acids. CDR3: CASSLMQVVRNTGELFF. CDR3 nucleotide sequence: TGCGCCAGCAGCTTGATGCAGGTAGTAAGAAACACCGGGGAGCTGTTTTTT.

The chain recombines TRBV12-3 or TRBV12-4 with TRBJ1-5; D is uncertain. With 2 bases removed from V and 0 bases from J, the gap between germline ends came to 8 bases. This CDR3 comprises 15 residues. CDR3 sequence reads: CASSLTGISNQPQHF. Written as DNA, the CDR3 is TGTGCCAGCAGTTTAACTGGTATTAGCAATCAGCCCCAGCATTTT.

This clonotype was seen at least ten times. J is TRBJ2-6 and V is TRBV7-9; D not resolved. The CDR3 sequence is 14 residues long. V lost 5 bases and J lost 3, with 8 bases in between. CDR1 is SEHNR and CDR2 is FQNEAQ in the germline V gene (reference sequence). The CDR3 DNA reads TGTGCCAGCAGCGGGCTGGTTGGGGCCAACGTCCTGACTTTC. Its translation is CASSGLVGANVLTF. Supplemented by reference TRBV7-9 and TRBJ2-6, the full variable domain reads DTGVSQNPRHKITKRGQNVTFRCDPISEHNRLYWYRQTLGQGPEFLTYFQNEAQLEKSRLLSDRFSAERPKGSFSTLEIQRTEQGDSAMYLCASSGLVGANVLTFGAGSRLTVL.

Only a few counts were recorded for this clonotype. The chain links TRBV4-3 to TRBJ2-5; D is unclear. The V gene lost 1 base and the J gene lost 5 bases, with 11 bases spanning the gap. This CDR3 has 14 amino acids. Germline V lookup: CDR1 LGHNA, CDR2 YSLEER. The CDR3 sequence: CASSQVFASETQYF. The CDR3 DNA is TGCGCCAGCAGCCAAGTCTTTGCTTCCGAGACCCAGTACTTC.

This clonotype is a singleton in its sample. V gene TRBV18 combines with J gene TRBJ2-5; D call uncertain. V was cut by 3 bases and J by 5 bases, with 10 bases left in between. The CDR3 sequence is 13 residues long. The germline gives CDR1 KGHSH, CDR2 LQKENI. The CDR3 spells CASSPTQGETQYF. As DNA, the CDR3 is TGTGCCAGCTCACCTACACAAGGGGAGACCCAGTACTTC.

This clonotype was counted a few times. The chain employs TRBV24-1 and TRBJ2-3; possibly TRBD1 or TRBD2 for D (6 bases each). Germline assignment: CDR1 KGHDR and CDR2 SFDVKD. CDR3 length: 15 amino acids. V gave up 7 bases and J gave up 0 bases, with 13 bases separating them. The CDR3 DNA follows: TGTGCCACCAGAGGGGGGAGGACTAGCACAGATACGCAGTATTTT. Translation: CATRGGRTSTDTQYF.

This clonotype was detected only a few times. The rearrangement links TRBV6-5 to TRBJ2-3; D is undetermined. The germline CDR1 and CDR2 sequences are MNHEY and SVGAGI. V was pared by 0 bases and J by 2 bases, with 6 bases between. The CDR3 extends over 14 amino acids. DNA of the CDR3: TGTGCCAGCAGTTACTCGACCAACACAGATACGCAGTATTTT. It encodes CASSYSTNTDTQYF.

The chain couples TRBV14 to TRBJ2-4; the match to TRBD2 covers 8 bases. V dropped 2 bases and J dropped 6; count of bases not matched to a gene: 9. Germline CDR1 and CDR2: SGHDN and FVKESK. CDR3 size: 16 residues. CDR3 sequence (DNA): TGTGCCAGCAGCCAAAGTAGGATCAGCGGGAGAAACATTCAGTACTTC. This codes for CASSQSRISGRNIQYF.

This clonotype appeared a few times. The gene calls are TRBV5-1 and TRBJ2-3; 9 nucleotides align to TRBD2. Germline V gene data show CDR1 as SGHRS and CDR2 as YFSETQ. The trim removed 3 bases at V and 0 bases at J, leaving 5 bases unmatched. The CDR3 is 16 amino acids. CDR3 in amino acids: CASSSSGTSSTDTQYF. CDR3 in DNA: TGCGCCAGCAGCTCCTCCGGGACTAGCAGCACAGATACGCAGTATTTT.

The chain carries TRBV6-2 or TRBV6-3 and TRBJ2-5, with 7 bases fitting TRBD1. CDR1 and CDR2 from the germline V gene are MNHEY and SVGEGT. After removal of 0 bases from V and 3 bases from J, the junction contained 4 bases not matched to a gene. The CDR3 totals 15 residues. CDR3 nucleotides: TGTGCCAGCAGTTACTCTTGGGACAGAAAAGAGACCCAGTACTTC. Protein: CASSYSWDRKETQYF.

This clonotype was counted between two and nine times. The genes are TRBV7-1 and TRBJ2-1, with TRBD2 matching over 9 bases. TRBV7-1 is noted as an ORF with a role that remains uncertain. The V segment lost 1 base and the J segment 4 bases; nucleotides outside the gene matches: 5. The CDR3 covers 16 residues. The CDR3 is CASSSGGAGGYNEQFF. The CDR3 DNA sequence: TGTGCCAGCAGCTCAGGTGGAGCGGGGGGATACAATGAGCAGTTCTTC.

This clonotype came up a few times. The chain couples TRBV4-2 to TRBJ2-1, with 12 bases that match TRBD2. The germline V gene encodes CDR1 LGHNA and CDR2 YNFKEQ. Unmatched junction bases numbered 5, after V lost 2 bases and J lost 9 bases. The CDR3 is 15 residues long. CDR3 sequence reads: CASSQLAGGPVEQFF. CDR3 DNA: TGTGCCAGCAGCCAACTAGCGGGAGGGCCCGTTGAGCAGTTCTTC.

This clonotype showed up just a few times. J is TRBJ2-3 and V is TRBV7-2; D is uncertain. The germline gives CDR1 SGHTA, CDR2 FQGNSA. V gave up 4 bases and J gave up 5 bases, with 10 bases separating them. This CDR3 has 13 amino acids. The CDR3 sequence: CASSSPSRDTQYF. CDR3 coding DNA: TGTGCCAGCAGCTCCCCGTCCCGAGATACGCAGTATTTT.

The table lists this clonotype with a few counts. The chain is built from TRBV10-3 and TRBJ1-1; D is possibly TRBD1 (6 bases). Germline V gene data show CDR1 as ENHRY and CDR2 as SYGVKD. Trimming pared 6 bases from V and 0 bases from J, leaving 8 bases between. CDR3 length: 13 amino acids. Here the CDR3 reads CAIRRGLNTEAFF. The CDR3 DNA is TGTGCCATCAGAAGGGGGTTGAACACTGAAGCTTTCTTT.

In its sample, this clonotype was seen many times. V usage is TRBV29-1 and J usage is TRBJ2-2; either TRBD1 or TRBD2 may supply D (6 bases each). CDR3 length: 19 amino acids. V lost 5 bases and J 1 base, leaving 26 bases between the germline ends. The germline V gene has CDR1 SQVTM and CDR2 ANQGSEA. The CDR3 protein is CSVRSTFSGARWNTGELFF. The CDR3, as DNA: TGCAGCGTTCGTTCCACTTTTTCGGGGGCGCGGTGGAACACCGGGGAGCTGTTTTTT.

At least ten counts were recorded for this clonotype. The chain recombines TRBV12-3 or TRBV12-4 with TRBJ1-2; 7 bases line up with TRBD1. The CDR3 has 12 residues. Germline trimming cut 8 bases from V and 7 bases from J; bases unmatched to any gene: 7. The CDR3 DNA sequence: TGTGCCAGCGGCGACAGGGAAACTGGCTACACCTTC. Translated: CASGDRETGYTF.

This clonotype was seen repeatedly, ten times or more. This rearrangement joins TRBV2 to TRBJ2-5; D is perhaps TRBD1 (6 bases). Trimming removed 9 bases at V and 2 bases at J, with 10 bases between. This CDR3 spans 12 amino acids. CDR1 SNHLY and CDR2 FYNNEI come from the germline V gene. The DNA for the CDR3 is TGTGCCAGTTCGACAGGACAAGAGACCCAGTACTTC. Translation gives CASSTGQETQYF.

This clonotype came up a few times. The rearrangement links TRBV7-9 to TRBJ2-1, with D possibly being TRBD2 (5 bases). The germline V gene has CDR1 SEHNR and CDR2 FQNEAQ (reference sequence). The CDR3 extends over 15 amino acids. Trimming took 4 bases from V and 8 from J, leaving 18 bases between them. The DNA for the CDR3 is TGTGCCAGCAGCTCCGCGAGGACTCTGTCCGATGAGCAGTTCTTC. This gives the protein CASSSARTLSDEQFF.

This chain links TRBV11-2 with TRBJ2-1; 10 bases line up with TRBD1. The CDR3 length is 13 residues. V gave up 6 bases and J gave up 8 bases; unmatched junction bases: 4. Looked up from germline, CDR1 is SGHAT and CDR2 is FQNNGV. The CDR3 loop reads CASSPTGGYEQFF. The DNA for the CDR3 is TGTGCCAGCAGTCCGACAGGGGGCTATGAGCAGTTCTTC.

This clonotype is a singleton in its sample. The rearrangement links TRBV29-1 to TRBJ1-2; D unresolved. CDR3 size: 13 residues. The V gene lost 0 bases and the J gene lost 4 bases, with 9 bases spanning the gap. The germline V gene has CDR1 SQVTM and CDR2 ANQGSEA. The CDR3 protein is CSVEDGSRYGYTF. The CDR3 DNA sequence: TGCAGCGTTGAAGATGGGAGTCGCTATGGCTACACCTTC.

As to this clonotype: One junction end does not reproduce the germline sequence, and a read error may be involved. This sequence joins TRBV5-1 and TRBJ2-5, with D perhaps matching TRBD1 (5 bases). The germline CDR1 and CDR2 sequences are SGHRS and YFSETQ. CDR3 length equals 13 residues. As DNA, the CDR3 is TGCGACAGCAGCTACGGAAGGGGAGAGACCCAGTACTTC. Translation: CDSSYGRGETQYF.